This T cell receptor beta chain came from a study of radiotherapy plus CTLA-4 blockade in lung cancer. Study background: Across the patients, objective responses occurred in approximately 18%, and disease control in roughly 31%.

General study findings and limits: In blood, after radiotherapy plus ipilimumab, tumor-derived TCR clones expanded. Response was reportedly best predicted by early blood T cell clone dynamics, with interferon-beta.

Turning to this clone: Its antigen is still unknown.

Germline V gene sequence: CDR1 LNHDA, CDR2 SQIVND (reference sequence). The CDR3 has 15 residues. Trimming cost V 6 bases and J 4 bases; bases outside gene matches: 11. Measured with immunoSEQ multiplex PCR; TCRdb has only the in-frame clones, and not every one. The sample contains 80,000 or so clones, about four fifths of which appear only once. This TCR was sampled from a human donor with non-small cell lung cancer whose response to radiotherapy plus ipilimumab could not be evaluated. Some clones in this sample may be carry-over from other donors' samples. The chain couples TRBV19 to TRBJ2-5; 7 nucleotides line up with TRBD2. Sample: peripheral blood, taken from a patient treated with radiotherapy plus ipilimumab. The DNA of the CDR3 is TGTGCCAGTAGCCGATGGGGGGGGGAAGGAGAGACCCAGTACTTC. Residues: CASSRWGGEGETQYF.